These T cell receptor beta chains were read from a single sample in a study of metastatic and nonmetastatic thyroid tumors. TCRdb re-clonotyped the PCR reads via MiXCR. There are roughly 40,000 clones in the sample; around 15% occur only once, and roughly 22% lies in the top ten. The sequenced material came from blood. These receptors were taken from a female donor with papillary thyroid cancer or a benign thyroid nodule (not recorded which). Some clones in this sample may be carry-over from other donors' samples. CDR3s include the opening cysteine and the closing phenylalanine or tryptophan. Each record gives: V gene, J gene, CDR3 protein.

>TRBV6-5|TRBJ2-7
CASSYPDSLHEQYF
>TRBV10-3|TRBJ1-4
CAISDGLEDGKLFF
>TRBV5-1|TRBJ1-4
CASRDTATNEKLFF
>TRBV20-1|TRBJ1-5
CSARKGVGMGQPQHF
>TRBV28|TRBJ2-5
CASSLGGLAGKETQYF
>TRBV2|TRBJ2-7
CASKWEGPEQYF
>TRBV11-3|TRBJ2-7
CASSLGAGVYYEQYF
>TRBV5-6|TRBJ1-2
CASTRTGTANYGYTF
>TRBV15|TRBJ2-7
CATSRDVASGSYEQYF
>TRBV28|TRBJ1-1
CARSTRQGRTEAFF
>TRBV6-5|TRBJ2-1
CASSYVRGRGKNEQFF
>TRBV24-1|TRBJ2-1
CATSDSVDNEQFF
>TRBV6-1|TRBJ1-2
CASSEDTINYGYTF
>TRBV4-1|TRBJ1-2
CASSLSHPGQGKGYTF
>TRBV5-4|TRBJ1-6
CASSFSDRIYSPLHF
>TRBV6-1|TRBJ2-2
CANTLGTGAAGELFF
>TRBV27|TRBJ2-7
CASSSVLLANEQYF
>TRBV20-1|TRBJ1-6
CSALRDRNSPLHF
>TRBV19|TRBJ1-5
CASSLWVDGNQPQHF
>TRBV7-9|TRBJ1-2
CASSLAGDYGYTF
>TRBV19|TRBJ2-7
CASSIYGEQYF
>TRBV2|TRBJ2-7
CASSPGPPTEQYF
>TRBV30|TRBJ1-3
CAWSVSSGNTIYF
>TRBV9|TRBJ2-1
CASSVDLVEQFF
>TRBV7-3|TRBJ2-5
CASSFGGLQETQYF
>TRBV11-3|TRBJ2-7
CASSSRDKSYEQYF
>TRBV18|TRBJ2-5
CASSPPGRGEETQYF
>TRBV3-1|TRBJ1-1
CASSHKGTGRPEAFF